There are a few counts of the clone carrying this TCR beta chain. Its antigen is as yet unknown. These data belong to a study of T cells in localized non-small cell lung cancer. Study-level points and caveats: Longer survival (overall) was linked to higher T cell density in blood. Peak T cell clonality was found in uninvolved adjacent lung, exceeding tumor. Adjacent lung was found to contain a median about 55 of the top 100 tumor clones.

Germline CDR1 reads SQVTM; CDR2 reads ANQGSEA. The CDR3 runs to 13 residues. V was trimmed by 6 bases and J by 0 bases, leaving 9 bases between them. This table comes from immunoSEQ multiplex PCR, and its TCRdb copy is limited to in-frame clones, with some not included. The sample has 4,600 or so clones, about 27% seen once. The chain joins TRBV29-1 to TRBJ2-1; possible D gene TRBD1, 6 bases. The TCR sequence derives from a man aged 35-69 years with stage III squamous cell lung carcinoma. The material sequenced was lung tumor tissue, taken before any cancer treatment. The CDR3 loop reads CSVRTDSYNEQFF. CDR3 in DNA: TGCAGCGTGCGGACAGACTCCTACAATGAGCAGTTCTTC.